These 3 T cell receptor beta chains came from one sample sequenced in a study of blood T cell repertoires in COVID-19. Measured with immunoSEQ multiplex PCR; TCRdb has only the in-frame clones, and not every one. This table has 150,000 or so clones, around four fifths appearing once. The material sequenced was PBMCs or T cells enriched from blood (not recorded which). The origin of the receptors is a woman aged 60 to 75 who had recovered from COVID-19.

The V call is TRBV5-6, the J call TRBJ1-1; 10 positions agree with TRBD1. V was clipped by 3 bases and J by 1 base; unmatched bases: 9. There are 17 residues in the CDR3. CDR1 is SGHDT, CDR2 YYEEEE, per germline. Here the CDR3 reads CASSWTRRQGANTEAFF. DNA for the CDR3: TGTGCCAGCAGCTGGACCAGAAGACAGGGGGCGAACACTGAAGCTTTCTTT.

The chain combines TRBV23-1 with TRBJ1-1; 7 bases map to TRBD1. TRBV23-1 is an open reading frame whose function is uncertain. The length of the CDR3 is 16 residues. After removal of 0 bases from V and 5 bases from J, the junction contained 9 bases not matched to a gene. CDR3 nucleotides: TGCGCCAGCAGTCAATCATGGAGGGGGCAAGGTACTGAAGCTTTCTTT. Protein: CASSQSWRGQGTEAFF.

The chain recombines TRBV15 with TRBJ1-5, with D possibly matching TRBD1 (5 bases). The CDR3 has 12 residues. Germline values: CDR1 LNHNV, CDR2 YYDKDF (reference sequence). With 1 base removed from V and 7 bases from J, the gap between germline ends came to 5 bases. CDR3 sequence reads: CATSRAGQPQHF. CDR3 coding DNA: TGTGCCACCAGCAGAGCAGGGCAGCCCCAGCATTTT.